The 22 T cell receptor beta chains in this list originate from one sample, sequenced in a study of neurological immune-mediated disorders. One entry per CDR3 protein, called by TCRdb with MiXCR from the 5' RACE reads. The data hold under 70,000 distinct CDR3 sequences, with 4% to 6% observed a single time. The specimen was PBMCs. The receptors derive from a woman aged 30 to 39 with multiple sclerosis.

This clonotype was observed a few times. The V and J genes are TRBV20-1 and TRBJ1-3, with TRBD1 identical over 7 bases. The CDR3 spans 14 residues. Trimming cost V 1 base and J 9 bases; bases outside gene matches: 9. The germline V gene encodes CDR1 DFQATT and CDR2 SNEGSKA (reference sequence). Written as DNA, the CDR3 is TGCAGTGCTAGAGTAGGGGGCTTGACAGGCACCATATATTTT. Translation: CSARVGGLTGTIYF.

This clonotype showed up just a few times. The chain has TRBV11-2 and TRBJ2-5; 7 bases align to TRBD1. Germline loops: CDR1 SGHAT, CDR2 FQNNGV. The CDR3 is 16 amino acids. The trim removed 3 bases at V and 1 base at J, leaving 8 bases unmatched. CDR3: CASSLSGGRTQETQYF. The CDR3 nucleotides are TGTGCCAGCAGCTTGTCAGGGGGACGTACCCAAGAGACCCAGTACTTC.

This clonotype was observed many times. The genes are TRBV7-8 and TRBJ1-1; no clear D gene. Trimming shortened V by 2 bases and J by 4 bases, and 17 bases separated the two germline ends. The germline gives CDR1 SGHVS, CDR2 FQNEAQ. CDR3 size: 16 residues. The CDR3 loop reads CASSLISLVVSTEAFF. CDR3 sequence (DNA): TGTGCCAGCAGCTTAATATCTTTGGTGGTTAGCACTGAAGCTTTCTTT. The full variable domain, its missing parts supplied by reference TRBV7-8 and TRBJ1-1, is GAGVSQSPRYKVAKRGQDVALRCDPISGHVSLFWYQQALGQGPEFLTYFQNEAQLDKSGLPSDRFFAERPEGSVSTLKIQRTQQEDSAVYLCASSLISLVVSTEAFFGQGTRLTVV.

In this sample, this clonotype turned up many times. J is TRBJ2-2 and V is TRBV7-9; D not certain. CDR1 SEHNR and CDR2 FQNEAQ come from the germline V gene (reference sequence). The CDR3 length is 14 residues. V was pared by 3 bases and J by 2 bases, with 7 bases between. CDR3 in amino acids: CASSFGSNTGELFF. In nucleotides, the CDR3 is TGTGCCAGCAGCTTTGGGTCAAACACCGGGGAGCTGTTTTTT.

This clonotype turned up a few times. The chain links TRBV4-2 to TRBJ2-1; D is unresolved. The CDR3 extends over 12 amino acids. The V gene lost 5 bases and the J gene lost 11 bases, with 13 bases spanning the gap. CDR1 is LGHNA, CDR2 YNFKEQ, per germline. CDR3 region: CASSKNGPKQFF. For the CDR3, the DNA is TGTGCCAGCAGCAAAAACGGACCTAAGCAGTTCTTC.

The genes are TRBV5-6 and TRBJ2-3, with 9 bases fitting TRBD2. This CDR3 region has 16 residues. The junction had 6 bases not matched to a gene; V was cut back by 2 bases and J by 2 bases. CDR1 and CDR2 from the germline V gene are SGHDT and YYEEEE. CDR3 protein: CASSLRLAGNTDTQYF. The CDR3 nucleotides read TGTGCCAGCAGCTTACGGCTAGCGGGGAACACAGATACGCAGTATTTT.

This clonotype was detected only a few times. The chain combines TRBV20-1 with TRBJ1-5, with 7 bases lining up with TRBD1. V gave up 5 bases and J gave up 7 bases; unmatched junction bases: 11. The CDR3 contains 14 residues. CDR1 and CDR2 from the germline V gene are DFQATT and SNEGSKA (reference sequence). The CDR3 reads CSAGVQGRGQPQHF. The DNA of the CDR3 is TGCAGTGCTGGGGTACAGGGGAGAGGCCAGCCCCAGCATTTT.

At least ten counts were recorded for this clonotype. V and J are TRBV6-5 and TRBJ2-5; D may match TRBD1 or TRBD2 (5 bases each). Trimming cost V 7 bases and J 4 bases, with 19 bases left between them. CDR1 and CDR2 from the germline V gene are MNHEY and SVGAGI. This CDR3 has 15 amino acids. The CDR3 bases are TGTGCCAGCACGGAAACGGGGCCCCTGGCAGAGACCCAGTACTTC. Translation: CASTETGPLAETQYF.

This clonotype was picked up many times. This sequence joins TRBV5-1 and TRBJ1-1; D gene uncertain. The V end was cut by 0 bases, the J end by 5 bases, with 14 bases between. Germline V gene data show CDR1 as SGHRS and CDR2 as YFSETQ. This CDR3 has 15 residues. Here the CDR3 DNA reads TGCGCCAGCAGCTTGGGAGGATCGCTTGGAACTGAAGCTTTCTTT. It is translated as CASSLGGSLGTEAFF.

This clonotype was picked up a small number of times. A read error may explain this, as a much larger clone is one base away. The rearrangement joins TRBV7-9 to TRBJ2-1; the D call may be TRBD1 or TRBD2 (5 bases each). The germline V and J ends were trimmed by 10 bases and 8 bases, with 21 bases remaining between them. CDR1 and CDR2 from the germline V gene are SEHNR and FQNEAQ (reference sequence). The CDR3 contains 14 residues. As DNA, the CDR3 is TGTGCCACCTCACCGGGACCGATGCCCGATGAGCAGTTCTTC. Protein product: CATSPGPMPDEQFF.

This clonotype has just a few counts. The gene calls are TRBV6-6 and TRBJ2-3; D ambiguous. With 8 bases removed from V and 4 bases from J, the gap between germline ends came to 7 bases. This CDR3 has 11 amino acids. Germline loops: CDR1 MNHNY, CDR2 SVGAGI (reference sequence). The CDR3 region has the DNA TGTGCCAGCTACCAGGCAGATACGCAGTATTTT. It is translated as CASYQADTQYF.

This rearrangement joins TRBV7-2 to TRBJ2-3; 7 positions match TRBD2. The CDR3 contains 17 residues. The junction had 11 bases not matched to a gene; V was cut back by 0 bases and J by 5 bases. Germline CDR1 is SGHTA and CDR2 is FQGNSA. The CDR3 sequence: CASSLARPGLTLDTQYF. CDR3 DNA: TGTGCCAGCAGCTTAGCCCGCCCGGGACTAACCCTAGATACGCAGTATTTT. The full variable domain, in which reference TRBV7-2 and TRBJ2-3 provide the parts outside the CDR3, is GAGVSQSPSNKVTEKGKDVELRCDPISGHTALYWYRQSLGQGLEFLIYFQGNSAPDKSGLPSDRFSAERTGGSVSTLTIQRTQQEDSAVYLCASSLARPGLTLDTQYFGPGTRLTVL.

The chain is built from TRBV18 and TRBJ1-1; D is undetermined. Trimming removed 6 bases at V and 11 bases at J, with 22 bases between. This CDR3 is built from 14 residues. CDR1 and CDR2 (germline): KGHSH, LQKENI. The CDR3 here is CASSTIREDVDAFF. The CDR3 DNA reads TGTGCCAGCTCTACCATCCGAGAGGACGTCGACGCTTTCTTT.

This clonotype has at least ten counts. This sequence joins TRBV5-1 and TRBJ1-1; TRBD1 matches at 10 bases. The trim removed 5 bases at V and 0 bases at J, leaving 7 bases unmatched. There are 16 residues in the CDR3. Per germline, CDR1 SGHRS and CDR2 YFSETQ. The CDR3 reads CASRPGQGGMNTEAFF. CDR3 nucleotide sequence: TGCGCCAGCAGGCCTGGACAGGGGGGAATGAACACTGAAGCTTTCTTT.

This clonotype was counted at least ten times. The chain combines TRBV12-3 or TRBV12-4 with TRBJ2-1; 8 bases are a match to TRBD2. V lost 6 bases and J lost 7; bases outside the gene matches: 11. This CDR3 has 15 residues. The CDR3 protein is CASSRTSGLGNEQFF. Here the CDR3 DNA reads TGTGCCAGCAGCCGCACTAGCGGCCTGGGGAATGAGCAGTTCTTC.

Only a few counts were recorded for this clonotype. The chain uses TRBV12-3 or TRBV12-4 and TRBJ2-3, with D unresolved. Trimming pared 5 bases from V and 4 bases from J, leaving 7 bases between. The CDR3 totals 12 residues. The CDR3 DNA is TGTGCCAGCAGTCTCCCTGCAGATACGCAGTATTTT. This gives the protein CASSLPADTQYF.

The rearrangement uses TRBV15 and TRBJ1-2, with D unresolved. Trimming stripped 0 bases from V and 2 bases from J, with 4 bases between. The CDR3 runs to 13 residues. Germline V gives CDR1 LNHNV, CDR2 YYDKDF (reference sequence). The CDR3, as DNA: TGTGCCACCAGCAGAGAACACAACTATGGCTACACCTTC. This translates into CATSREHNYGYTF.

This clonotype was seen many times. V gene TRBV12-5 combines with J gene TRBJ2-3; D gene unclear. Between the trimmed V and J ends, which lost 0 bases and 6 bases, there was a span of 4 bases. Per the germline V gene, CDR1 is LGHNT and CDR2 is FRNRAP. The CDR3 length is 12 residues. The CDR3 region has the DNA TGTGCTAGTGGTTTGGTTGGTGATACGCAGTATTTT. It specifies CASGLVGDTQYF.

This clonotype was detected many times. This chain joins TRBV7-2 and TRBJ2-3; no reliable D call. V lost 1 base and J 5 bases, leaving 10 bases between the germline ends. Germline CDR1 is SGHTA and CDR2 is FQGNSA. The CDR3 is 14 amino acids. The CDR3 loop is CASSLGARRDTQYF. CDR3 in DNA: TGTGCCAGCAGCTTAGGAGCCCGGCGAGATACGCAGTATTTT.

This clonotype was recorded at least ten times. The V and J genes are TRBV28 and TRBJ1-2; 7 nucleotides align to TRBD1. Germline trimming cut 4 bases from V and 14 bases from J; bases unmatched to any gene: 10. The CDR3 is made up of 12 amino acids. Looked up from germline, CDR1 is MDHEN and CDR2 is SYDVKM. CDR3 region: CASSSTGKGQTF. CDR3 DNA sequence: TGTGCCAGCAGTTCGACAGGGAAGGGACAGACCTTC.

This clonotype was detected many times. This chain connects TRBV4-1 to TRBJ2-3, with 9 bases identical to TRBD1. Trimming took 4 bases from V and 3 from J; bases not matched to a gene: 5. The CDR3 is 15 amino acids. Germline V gene sequence: CDR1 MGHRA, CDR2 YSYEKL. This chain's CDR3 is CASSLGQGITDTQYF. The CDR3 coding sequence is TGCGCCAGCAGCCTCGGACAGGGGATAACAGATACGCAGTATTTT.

This chain connects TRBV6-2 or TRBV6-3 to TRBJ1-1; the D is unclear. This CDR3 spans 15 amino acids. From germline, CDR1 is MNHEY and CDR2 SVGEGT. Trimming took off 7 bases at V and 3 bases at J, with 18 bases between the two ends. The CDR3 region is CASTSLTGWDTEAFF. For the CDR3, the DNA is TGTGCCAGCACCTCCCTTACTGGGTGGGACACTGAAGCTTTCTTT.